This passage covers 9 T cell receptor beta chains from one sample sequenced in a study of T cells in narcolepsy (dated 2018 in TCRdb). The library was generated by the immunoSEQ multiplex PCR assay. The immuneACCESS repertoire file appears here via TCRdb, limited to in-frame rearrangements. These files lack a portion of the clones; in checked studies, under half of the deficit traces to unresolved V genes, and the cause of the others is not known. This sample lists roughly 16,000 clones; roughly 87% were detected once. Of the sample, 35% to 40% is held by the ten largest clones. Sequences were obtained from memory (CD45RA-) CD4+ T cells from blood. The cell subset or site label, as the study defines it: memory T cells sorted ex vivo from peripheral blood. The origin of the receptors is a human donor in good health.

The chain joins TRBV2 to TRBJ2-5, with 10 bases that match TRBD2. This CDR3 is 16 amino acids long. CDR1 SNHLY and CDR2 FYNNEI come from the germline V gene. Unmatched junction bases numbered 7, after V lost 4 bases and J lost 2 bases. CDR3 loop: CASSVKRGGSQETQYF. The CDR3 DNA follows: TGTGCCAGCAGTGTTAAGCGGGGGGGCTCTCAAGAGACCCAGTACTTC. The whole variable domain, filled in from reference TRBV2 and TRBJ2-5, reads EPEVTQTPSHQVTQMGQEVILRCVPISNHLYFYWYRQILGQKVEFLVSFYNNEISEKSEIFDDQFSVERPDGSNFTLKIRSTKLEDSAMYFCASSVKRGGSQETQYFGPGTRLLVL.

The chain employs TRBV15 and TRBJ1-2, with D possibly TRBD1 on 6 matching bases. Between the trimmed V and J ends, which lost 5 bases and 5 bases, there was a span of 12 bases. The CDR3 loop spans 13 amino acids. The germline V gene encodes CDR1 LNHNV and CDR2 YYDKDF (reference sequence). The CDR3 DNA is TGTGCCACCAGCGGAGGGACAAATTATGGCTACACCTTC. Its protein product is CATSGGTNYGYTF. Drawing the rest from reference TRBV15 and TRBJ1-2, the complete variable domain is DAMVIQNPRYQVTQFGKPVTLSCSQTLNHNVMYWYQQKSSQAPKLLFHYYDKDFNNEADTPDNFQSRRPNTSFCFLDIRSPGLGDTAMYLCATSGGTNYGYTFGSGTRLTVV.

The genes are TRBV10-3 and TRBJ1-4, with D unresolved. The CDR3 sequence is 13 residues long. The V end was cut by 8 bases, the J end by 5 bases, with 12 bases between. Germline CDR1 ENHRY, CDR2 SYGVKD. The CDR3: CAIAPGPNEKLFF. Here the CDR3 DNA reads TGTGCCATCGCCCCAGGACCAAATGAAAAACTGTTTTTT.

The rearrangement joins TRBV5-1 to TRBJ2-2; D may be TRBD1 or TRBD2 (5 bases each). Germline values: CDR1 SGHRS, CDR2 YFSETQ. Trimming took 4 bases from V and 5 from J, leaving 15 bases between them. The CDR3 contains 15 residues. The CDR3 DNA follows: TGCGCCAGCAGCCAGGGAGCGGTATTAACCGGGGAGCTGTTTTTT. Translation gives CASSQGAVLTGELFF. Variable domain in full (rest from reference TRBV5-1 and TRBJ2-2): KAGVTQTPRYLIKTRGQQVTLSCSPISGHRSVSWYQQTPGQGLQFLFEYFSETQRNKGNFPGRFSGRQFSNSRSEMNVSTLELGDSALYLCASSQGAVLTGELFFGEGSRLTVL.

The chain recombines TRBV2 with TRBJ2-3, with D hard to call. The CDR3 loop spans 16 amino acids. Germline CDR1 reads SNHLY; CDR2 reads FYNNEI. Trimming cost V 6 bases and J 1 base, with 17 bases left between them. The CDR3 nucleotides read TGTGCCAGCAGCCCCGTTGTGCCCCGGGGCACAGATACGCAGTATTTT. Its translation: CASSPVVPRGTDTQYF.

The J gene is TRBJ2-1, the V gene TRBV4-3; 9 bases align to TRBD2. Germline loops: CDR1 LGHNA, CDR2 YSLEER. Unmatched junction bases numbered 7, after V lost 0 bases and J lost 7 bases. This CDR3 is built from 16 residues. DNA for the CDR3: TGCGCCAGCAGCCAAGATCTCCTAGCGGGGCATAATGAGCAGTTCTTC. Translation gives CASSQDLLAGHNEQFF.

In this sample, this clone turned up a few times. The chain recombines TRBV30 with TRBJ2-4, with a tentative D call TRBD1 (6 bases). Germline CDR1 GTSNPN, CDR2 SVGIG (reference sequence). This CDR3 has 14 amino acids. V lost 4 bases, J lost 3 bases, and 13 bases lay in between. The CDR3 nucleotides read TGTGCCTGGAATTGGGGGCGAGGCAAAAACATTCAGTACTTC. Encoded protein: CAWNWGRGKNIQYF.

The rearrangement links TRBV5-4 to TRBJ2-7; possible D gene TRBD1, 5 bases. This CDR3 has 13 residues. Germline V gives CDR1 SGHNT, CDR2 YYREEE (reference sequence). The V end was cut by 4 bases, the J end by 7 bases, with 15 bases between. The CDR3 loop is CASSEVGRSEQYF. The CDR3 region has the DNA TGTGCCAGCAGCGAGGTGGGGCGGAGTGAGCAGTACTTC.

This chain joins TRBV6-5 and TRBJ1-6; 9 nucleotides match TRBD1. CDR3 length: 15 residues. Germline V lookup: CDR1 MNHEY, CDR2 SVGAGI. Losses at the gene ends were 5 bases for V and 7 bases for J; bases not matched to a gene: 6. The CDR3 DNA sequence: TGTGCCAGCAGTACCACGGGACAGGGCAATTCACCCCTCCACTTT. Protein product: CASSTTGQGNSPLHF.